This is a list of T cell receptor beta chains from one sample in a study of tumor-infiltrating lymphocytes in primary liver carcinoma. TCRdb fed the multiplex PCR reads into MiXCR, producing one record per CDR3 protein. The data show 150,000 to 200,000 distinct CDR3 sequences, with about 60% seen just once and roughly 76% held by the top ten. Sequencing used peripheral blood. The receptor set was obtained from a man between 35 and 55 years old with primary liver carcinoma and hepatitis B virus infection. CDR3s include the opening cysteine and the closing phenylalanine or tryptophan.

j_gene	v_gene	CDR3aa
TRBJ2-1	TRBV7-9	CATGLNEIEQFF
TRBJ2-7	TRBV29-1	CSVLTGAHEQYF
TRBJ2-3	TRBV6-6	CASSIGGSSTDTQYF
TRBJ2-2	TRBV5-1	CASSLANREAGELFF
TRBJ2-2	TRBV11-1	CASSLAPVWDTGELFF
TRBJ1-2	TRBV28	CASSPDTASGYTF
TRBJ1-1	TRBV5-4	CASSGGDGNTEAFF
TRBJ2-2	TRBV11-2	CASSPLDTGELFF
TRBJ1-5	TRBV6-6	CASSRQPGGNQPQHF
TRBJ1-1	TRBV29-1	CSVDAATNTGALF
TRBJ2-1	TRBV29-1	CSVQGPLHNEQFF
TRBJ2-5	TRBV7-9	CASSLGDSAGETQYF
TRBJ2-7	TRBV11-2	CARSLVGNEKYF
TRBJ1-1	TRBV6-2/TRBV6-3	CASSSGLMNTKAFF
TRBJ1-3	TRBV7-9	CASSLVRDSSGNTIYF
TRBJ1-2	TRBV6-2/TRBV6-3	CASSSVDKVYTF
TRBJ1-2	TRBV18	CASSSGWGYGYTF
TRBJ2-7	TRBV11-2	CVSSITDGAYKQYF
TRBJ2-7	TRBV10-2	CASRLGPSLYEQYF
TRBJ2-1	TRBV4-2	CASSQDLSASGKNEQFF
TRBJ2-7	TRBV11-2	CASSLTNRACEQNF
TRBJ2-1	TRBV25-1	CASSGGERNNEQFF
TRBJ2-2	TRBV9	CASSVAKGGVELFF
TRBJ2-7	TRBV30	CAWSGPRGYEQYF
TRBJ2-4	TRBV12-3/TRBV12-4	CASSPSENGIQYF
.	TRBV12-3/TRBV12-4	CASSRTSGRAEQYF
TRBJ1-6	TRBV6-5	CASTLGRGSSPLHF
TRBJ2-3	TRBV28	CASSLPLQGAEDTQYF
TRBJ2-3	TRBV6-5	CASCSGQGADTQYF
TRBJ1-1	TRBV10-3	CAIRELRNTEAFF
TRBJ2-5	TRBV11-2	CASSYTPLVAEIQYF
TRBJ1-5	TRBV6-5	CASSTSFGTGGQPQHF
TRBJ2-4	TRBV14	CASSHGDGYLAKNIQYF
TRBJ2-1	TRBV12-3/TRBV12-4	CASTPLMRSWGEQFF
TRBJ2-2	TRBV11-2	CASSRAGTPRNTGELYF
TRBJ1-2	TRBV10-2	CASSVTGTGRRSGGYTF
TRBJ2-3	TRBV11-2	CASSWGTDTQYF
TRBJ2-7	TRBV7-9	CASSRGTGNYEQYF
TRBJ2-7	TRBV28	CASSLDGGYEQYF
TRBJ2-1	TRBV20-1	CSARDPLEDNEQFF
TRBJ2-5	TRBV4-1	CASSQGQALGETQYF
TRBJ2-3	TRBV10-2	CASSPMGDTHYF
TRBJ1-2	TRBV6-5	CASSARDSNYGYTF
TRBJ2-1	TRBV4-2	CASSQGQAGPDSYNEQFF
TRBJ2-3	TRBV24-1	CATSELGTSGTGDTQYF
TRBJ1-2	TRBV4-2	CASSQSAGTLYGYTF
TRBJ2-7	TRBV5-4	CASSPSTGGEQYF
TRBJ2-1	TRBV11-1	CASSRLAGEVEQLF
TRBJ1-2	TRBV11-2	CASSLVQASYGYTF
TRBJ2-5	TRBV20-1	CSASPGLAVEGDQETQYF
TRBJ2-5	TRBV7-9	CASSPGGPETQYF
TRBJ2-1	TRBV5-6	CASSFGLAGDWFF
TRBJ2-1	TRBV4-1	CASRPTSAYNEQFF
TRBJ2-1	TRBV29-1	CSVGNSEGIRGSYNEQFF
TRBJ1-3	TRBV6-5	CASRPSDSGNAIYF
TRBJ2-3	TRBV5-8	CTSSPRTGTDTQYF
TRBJ2-1	TRBV11-3	CASSSGTSGHNEQFF
TRBJ2-1	TRBV6-5	CASSYSRLAGPYNEQFF